The source of this TCR beta chain is a study of CD8 T cells in ankylosing spondylitis. Whole-study findings and limits: The clones that were linked to disease were reported to be significantly enriched in matched synovial fluid samples from ankylosing spondylitis patients. What seemed typical of ankylosing spondylitis blood was a TCR beta motif built from several highly homologous variants. In the blood and synovial fluid of reactive arthritis, some motif variants had been previously reported.

The V and J ends lost 4 bases and 0 bases, in that order; junction bases with no gene match: 1. This CDR3 has 14 residues. Looked up from germline, CDR1 is ENHRY and CDR2 is SYGVKD. Points on this clonotype: The antigen remains unidentified.

TCRdb used MiXCR to reprocess the 5' RACE reads, holding one entry per CDR3 protein. The sample gives about 840,000 distinct CDR3 sequences, 12% of which show up once; less than 0.65% is in the top ten. Sequencing was performed on blood, either unsorted or a sorted T cell fraction (not recorded which). The clonotype was recovered from a male donor with ankylosing spondylitis. The J gene is TRBJ2-3, the V gene TRBV10-3; 7 bases fit TRBD2. In nucleotides, the CDR3 is TGTGCCATCAGTGGAGCGGGGAGCACAGATACGCAGTATTTT. Its protein is CAISGAGSTDTQYF.